This TCR beta chain was sequenced during a study listed by TCRdb under 2016. Points on this clonotype: The clone's antigen remains unknown. No base-level quality is on record; no much larger clone is a single base apart.

Library preparation used RT-PCR. For sequencing, an Illumina MiSeq was employed. The public reads were reprocessed in TCRdb via fastp at Q25 and MiXCR, keeping in-frame beta chains. Rows matching on CDR3 protein sequence are summarized as one entry with the most common DNA and genes. This sample holds more than 600,000 distinct CDR3 sequences; over 12% were observed only once. The ten largest account for just over 3.5% of the sample. Its CDR3 holds 14 amino acids, cysteine through phenylalanine. Only the CDR3 part of the read is kept: 42 bases, read in frame from the first base. V lost 6 bases and J lost 8 bases, and the count of bases not matched to a germline gene is 7.

The rearranged segments are TRBV12-3 or TRBV12-4 and TRBJ1-6, with 7 middle bases fitting TRBD1. The sample consisted of memory CD4+ T cells from blood. This sequence was found in a female donor in good health, serving as a healthy control. The base sequence is TGTGCCAGCAGCACCCGACAGGGTTATTCACCCCTCCACTTT. This codes for CASSTRQGYSPLHF.